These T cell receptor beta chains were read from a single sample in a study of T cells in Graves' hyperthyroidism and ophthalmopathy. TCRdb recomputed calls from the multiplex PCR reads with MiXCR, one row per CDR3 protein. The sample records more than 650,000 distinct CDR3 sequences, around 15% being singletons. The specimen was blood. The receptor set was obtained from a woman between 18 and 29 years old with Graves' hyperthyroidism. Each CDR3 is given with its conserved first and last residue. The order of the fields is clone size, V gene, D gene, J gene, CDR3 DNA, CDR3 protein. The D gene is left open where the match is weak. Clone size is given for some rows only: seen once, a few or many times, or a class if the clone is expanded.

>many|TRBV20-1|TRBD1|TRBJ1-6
TGCAGTGCTAGGCCCGGGACAGGGAGTTCACCCCTCCACTTT
CSARPGTGSSPLHF
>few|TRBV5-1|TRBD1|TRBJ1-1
TGCGCCAGCAGCTTGCTTGTGGGACAGGGGAACACTGAAGCTTTCTTT
CASSLLVGQGNTEAFF
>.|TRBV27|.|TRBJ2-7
TGTGCCAGCAGTTTTGAGCGGAAGTCCTACGAGCAGTACTTC
CASSFERKSYEQYF
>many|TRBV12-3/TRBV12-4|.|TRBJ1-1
TGTGCCACGAAGGGCGCGAGGACTGAAGCTTTCTTT
CATKGARTEAFF
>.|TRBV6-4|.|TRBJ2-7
TGTGCCAGAACCTATAGGGGAGGCTTCTCTGGCGAGCAGTACTTC
CARTYRGGFSGEQYF
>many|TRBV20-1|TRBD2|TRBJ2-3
TGCAGTGCTAGTAGTAGCGGGAGGGGCACAGATACGCAGTATTTT
CSASSSGRGTDTQYF
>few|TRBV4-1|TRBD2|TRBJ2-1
TGCGCCAGCAGCCAAGAGTTAGCGGGATACAATGAGCAGTTCTTC
CASSQELAGYNEQFF
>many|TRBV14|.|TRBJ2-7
TGTGCCAGCAGCCAAACAAGGACTACGATCTACGAGCAGTACTTC
CASSQTRTTIYEQYF
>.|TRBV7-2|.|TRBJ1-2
TGTGCCAGCAATAGCTGGCTTTATGGCTACACCTTC
CASNSWLYGYTF
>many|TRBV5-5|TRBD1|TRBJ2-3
TGTGCCAGCAGCATGTACCCCGGGAACAGGGGGACAGATACGCAGTATTTT
CASSMYPGNRGTDTQYF
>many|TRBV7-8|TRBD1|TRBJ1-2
TGTGCCAGCAGCTCCCGGGACAGGGGATGGGCCTATGGCTACACCTTC
CASSSRDRGWAYGYTF
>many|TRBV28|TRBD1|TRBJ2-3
TGTGCCAGCCAAAACAGGGGGCTAACAGATACGCAGTATTTT
CASQNRGLTDTQYF
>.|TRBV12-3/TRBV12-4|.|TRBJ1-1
TGTGCCAGCAGGACCAGGGGAGGCACTGAAGCTTTCTTT
CASRTRGGTEAFF
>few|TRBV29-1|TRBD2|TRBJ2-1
TGCAGCGTGAGACTAGCGGGGGGTAATGAGCAGTTCTTC
CSVRLAGGNEQFF
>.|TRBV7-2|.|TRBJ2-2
TGTGCCAGCAGCCAGAGGGTGAACACCGGGGAGCTGTTTTTT
CASSQRVNTGELFF
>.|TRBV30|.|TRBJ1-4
TGTGCCTGGAAACGGCCGAATGAAAAACTGTTTTTT
CAWKRPNEKLFF
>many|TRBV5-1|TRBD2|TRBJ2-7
TGCGCCAGCAGCCTCACTAGCGGGACCTACGAGCAGTACTTC
CASSLTSGTYEQYF
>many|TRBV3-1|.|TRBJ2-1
TGTGCCAGCAGCGCAAACTCGGGACTTACCTACAATGAGCAGTTCTTC
CASSANSGLTYNEQFF
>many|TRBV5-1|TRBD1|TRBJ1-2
TGCGCCAGCAGCTTCTCCGGGACAGGGCCGTCTAACTATGGCTACACCTTC
CASSFSGTGPSNYGYTF
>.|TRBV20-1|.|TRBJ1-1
TGCAGTGCTAGAATCCGAGAAGTGGCTTTCTTT
CSARIREVAFF